This T cell receptor (beta chain) was found in a study of T cells in Graves' hyperthyroidism and ophthalmopathy. At the level of the study: Peripheral blood samples were taken at initial diagnosis, prior to any treatment.

The study's findings and limits: Ophthalmopathy was separated from stable hyperthyroidism by a 13 V-J model.

Patients counted as stable if ophthalmopathy did not develop within 18 months. Cells are PBMCs isolated from about 10 ml of fresh blood. The V gene's germline CDR1 is MNHEY and CDR2 SVGEGT. This CDR3 contains 13 residues. There were TCR beta CDR3 regions amplified from RNA transcripts. RT-PCR in the first round (using the HTBI primer set) targeted the TCR CDR3. Using its own MiXCR run on the multiplex PCR reads, TCRdb lists one record per CDR3 protein. The repertoire holds more than 500,000 distinct CDR3 sequences, with around 15% as singletons. Remarks on this clonotype: Its antigen is still unknown. The germline gene is not matched at one end of the junction; a read error may be the cause.

The sample taken for sequencing was blood. The J gene is TRBJ1-1, the V gene TRBV6-2 or TRBV6-3, with unresolved D. This clonotype originated in a middle-aged woman with Graves' hyperthyroidism. CDR3 nucleotide sequence: TGCGCCAGCTGTGTGTCAGAGAACACTGAAGCTTTCTTT. Encoded protein: CASCVSENTEAFF.